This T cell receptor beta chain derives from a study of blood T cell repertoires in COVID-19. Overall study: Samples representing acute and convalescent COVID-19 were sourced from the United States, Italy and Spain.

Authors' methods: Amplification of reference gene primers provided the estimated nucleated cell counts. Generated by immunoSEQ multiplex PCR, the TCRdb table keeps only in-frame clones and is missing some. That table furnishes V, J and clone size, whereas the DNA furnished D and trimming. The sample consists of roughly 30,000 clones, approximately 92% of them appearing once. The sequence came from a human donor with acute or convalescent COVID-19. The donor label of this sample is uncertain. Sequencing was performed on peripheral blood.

CDR3 nucleotides: TGTGCCAGCAGCTTAGCCCAGGGTGAAGCTTTCTTT. It specifies CASSLAQGEAFF. This chain links TRBV7-8 with TRBJ1-1; TRBD1 might be the D (5 bases). Per the germline V gene, CDR1 is SGHVS and CDR2 is FQNEAQ. The CDR3 consists of 12 residues. Trimming took off 0 bases at V and 7 bases at J, with 6 bases between the two ends.